This T cell receptor beta chain comes out of a study of cytomegalovirus exposure and HLA in healthy donors. Study at large: Within the Caucasian-associated ancestry cluster were around four fifths of the approximately 390 genotyped donors. Study-wide points: A classifier reportedly called cytomegalovirus status with high sensitivity and specificity. Highly shared variants forming one cluster were likely a sequencing artifact. The study listed 150 to 200 cytomegalovirus-associated TCR beta chains.

Vbeta (60) and Jbeta (13) primers were used in the PCR. Using immunoSEQ multiplex PCR, the repertoire was profiled, and TCRdb retains in-frame clones only, with some absent. The sample contains more than 95,000 clones, around 81% of which appear only once. From germline, CDR1 is GTSNPN and CDR2 SVGIG (reference sequence). The V end lost 3 bases, the J end lost 0 bases, and 9 bases lay between the germline ends. The CDR3 runs to 14 residues. Concerning this clone itself: What it binds is unknown.

Sequencing used PBMCs. This TCR derives from a female donor in good health and CMV-seronegative. This rearrangement joins TRBV30 to TRBJ1-5, with D perhaps TRBD1 (5 bases). The CDR3 bases are TGTGCCTGGAGCGGACAAATTAGCAATCAGCCCCAGCATTTT. Its protein is CAWSGQISNQPQHF.